Below are 21 T cell receptor beta chains sequenced from a single sample in a study of CD8+CD57+ T cells in acquired aplastic anemia. Previously, flow cytometry had revealed CD8+CD57+ cell expansion in the patients chosen for sequencing. TCR beta VDJ and CDR3 were profiled, and genomic DNA was the template. TCRdb recomputed calls from the reads with MiXCR, one row per CDR3 protein. The sample holds around 210,000 distinct CDR3 sequences, 65% seen once. Sequenced sample: sorted CD4+, CD8+, or CD8+CD57+ T cells (not recorded which) from PBMCs. These receptors came from a human donor with aplastic anemia.

Concerning this clonotype itself: A read error may be the cause here, since a much bigger clone is one base away. The V call is TRBV7-3, the J call TRBJ2-2; a possible D gene is TRBD2 (5 bases). The CDR3 covers 13 residues. Between the trimmed V and J ends, which lost 4 bases and 7 bases, there was a span of 10 bases. From germline, CDR1 is SGHTA and CDR2 FQGTGA. CDR3 nucleotide sequence: TGTGCCAGCAGCTCGTCCCGGGACGGGGAGCTGTTTTTT. Translated, it gives CASSSSRDGELFF.

On this clonotype itself: The conserved phenylalanine or tryptophan is not found at the CDR3 terminus, so this likely reflects a read error. The DNA is omitted, as the CDR3 cannot be located on it reliably, and the CDR3 follows TCRdb's listing. This sequence joins TRBV4-1 and TRBJ2-2; the table assigns TRBD2, which was not confirmed against the DNA. The CDR3 numbers 8 amino acids, ends counted. The germline CDR1 and CDR2 sequences are MGHRA and YSYEKL. CDR3 protein: CASSQGDS.

In regard to this clonotype: Compared with germline, one end of the junction differs, possibly owing to a read error. V is TRBV2 and J is TRBJ1-2; no reliable D call. Germline V CDR1 and CDR2: SNHLY, FYNNEI. The CDR3 covers 12 residues. The CDR3 protein is CASSQLGYGYTF. CDR3 in DNA: TGCGCCAGCAGCCAGCTCGGCTATGGCTACACCTTC.

The CDR3 nucleotides read TGTGCCAGTAGTATAATTTCACAGGGCTACAATGAGCAGTTCTTC. Its protein is CASSIISQGYNEQFF. The rearrangement uses TRBV19 and TRBJ2-1; TRBD1 might be the D (6 bases). This CDR3 has 15 residues. V was cut by 2 bases and J by 3 bases, with 11 bases left in between. From germline, CDR1 is LNHDA and CDR2 SQIVND (reference sequence).

Only one count was recorded for this clonotype. The chain recombines TRBV7-8 with TRBJ2-5, with a possible D match to TRBD1 (5 bases). The CDR3 is 14 amino acids. Looked up from germline, CDR1 is SGHVS and CDR2 is FQNEAQ. V was cut by 10 bases and J by 5 bases, with 20 bases left in between. The chain's CDR3 is CATSEPQGFETQYF. CDR3 nucleotides: TGTGCCACCAGTGAACCCCAGGGTTTTGAGACCCAGTACTTC. Full variable domain (rest looked up from reference TRBV7-8 and TRBJ2-5): GAGVSQSPRYKVAKRGQDVALRCDPISGHVSLFWYQQALGQGPEFLTYFQNEAQLDKSGLPSDRFFAERPEGSVSTLKIQRTQQEDSAVYLCATSEPQGFETQYFGPGTRLLVL.

The chain is built from TRBV19 and TRBJ1-2; TRBD1 agrees at 7 bases. Germline trimming cut 6 bases from V and 2 bases from J; bases unmatched to any gene: 9. The CDR3 is 15 residues long. Germline lookup yields CDR1 LNHDA and CDR2 SQIVND (reference sequence). The CDR3 loop reads CASSQGRGGNYGYTF. In DNA, the CDR3 is TGTGCCAGTAGCCAAGGCAGGGGGGGAAACTATGGCTACACCTTC.

The chain has TRBV19 and TRBJ2-7, with TRBD1 matching 8 bases. Germline V gene sequence: CDR1 LNHDA, CDR2 SQIVND (reference sequence). The CDR3 totals 14 residues. V lost 7 bases to trimming and J lost 3 bases; unmatched junction nucleotides: 8. In nucleotides, the CDR3 is TGTGCCAGTAAGAAAGACAGGGGAGACTACGAGCAGTACTTC. Translated: CASKKDRGDYEQYF.

Remarks on this clonotype: At one of its ends the junction is not consistent with the germline gene, which may arise from a read error. The rearrangement joins TRBV10-2 to TRBJ2-1; D remains unclear. Per the germline V gene, CDR1 is WSHSY and CDR2 is SAAADI. This CDR3 is built from 14 residues. CDR3 protein: CASSRHSSYNEQFF. For the CDR3, the DNA is TGTGCCAGCAGTCGCCACTCGTCTTACAATGAGCAGTTCTTC.

Details on this clonotype: The junction departs from germline at one end; a sequencing error may be responsible. This chain links TRBV19 with TRBJ1-1; D not resolved. The CDR3 extends over 15 amino acids. CDR1 LNHDA and CDR2 SQIVND come from the germline V gene (reference sequence). As DNA, the CDR3 is TGTGCCAGTAGTAACGGGCCCCACGGGAACACCGAAGCTTTCTTT. The encoded protein is CASSNGPHGNTEAFF.

The rearrangement joins TRBV2 to TRBJ2-4; D possibly corresponds to TRBD1 (5 bases). CDR3 length equals 15 residues. Trimming removed 4 bases from V and 0 bases from J, with 10 bases in between. CDR1 is SNHLY, CDR2 FYNNEI, per germline. CDR3 nucleotides: TGTGCCAGCAGTGGACAGAACCTAGCCAAAAACATTCAGTACTTC. Its protein is CASSGQNLAKNIQYF.

The gene calls are TRBV20-1 and TRBJ2-7, with D possibly being TRBD2 (5 bases). The germline CDR1 and CDR2 sequences are DFQATT and SNEGSKA (reference sequence). Trimming shortened V by 0 bases and J by 2 bases, and 14 bases separated the two germline ends. CDR3 length: 15 residues. In DNA form, the CDR3 reads TGCAGTGCTAGAGATGGCGGGTCAATTACCTACGAGCAGTACTTC. Protein product: CSARDGGSITYEQYF.

The rearrangement joins TRBV4-1 to TRBJ1-6, with D perhaps TRBD1 (5 bases). Germline V gives CDR1 MGHRA, CDR2 YSYEKL. V was clipped by 5 bases and J by 9 bases, with 20 bases between them. This CDR3 comprises 16 residues. CDR3 loop: CASSTGAAEGSSPLHF. The CDR3 DNA reads as TGCGCCAGCAGCACCGGGGCAGCGGAGGGTAGTTCACCCCTCCACTTT.

A remark on this clonotype: One junction end does not reproduce the germline sequence, and a read error may be involved. V usage is TRBV19 and J usage is TRBJ2-2; 9 bases fit TRBD2. The CDR3 is 15 amino acids. Looked up from germline, CDR1 is LNHDA and CDR2 is SQIVND (reference sequence). DNA of the CDR3: TGTGCCAGTAGGCCGGGACTAGCATTTACCGGGGAGCCGTTTTTT. It encodes CASRPGLAFTGEPFF.

The table lists this clonotype with a few counts. This chain uses TRBV20-1 with TRBJ2-1; 11 bases match TRBD2. V trimming: 1 base; J trimming: 4 bases; junction bases outside the gene matches: 0. The CDR3 length is 14 residues. Germline CDR1 and CDR2: DFQATT and SNEGSKA (reference sequence). In nucleotides, the CDR3 is TGCAGTGCTAGAGGACTAGCGGGGTACAATGAGCAGTTCTTC. It codes for CSARGLAGYNEQFF.

This clonotype was seen at least ten times. The chain employs TRBV11-2 and TRBJ1-1; D is uncertain. Germline V CDR1 and CDR2: SGHAT, FQNNGV. The V end was cut by 3 bases, the J end by 6 bases, with 8 bases between. There are 12 residues in the CDR3. The CDR3 DNA is TGTGCCAGCAGCTTCAATGTACCTGAAGCTTTCTTT. Residues: CASSFNVPEAFF.

The genes are TRBV9 and TRBJ2-7; D uncertain. The germline V and J ends were trimmed by 3 bases and 5 bases, with 9 bases remaining between them. Germline CDR1 reads SGDLS; CDR2 reads YYNGEE. CDR3 length: 12 residues. The CDR3: CASSDSVDEQYF. Here the CDR3 DNA reads TGTGCCAGCAGCGACAGCGTCGACGAGCAGTACTTC.

This chain links TRBV5-1 with TRBJ2-5; D possibly matches TRBD1 or TRBD2 (5 bases each). Trimming cost V 4 bases and J 2 bases, with 15 bases left between them. The germline V gene encodes CDR1 SGHRS and CDR2 YFSETQ. The CDR3 is made up of 15 amino acids. CDR3 in amino acids: CASSELRGRQETQYF. The CDR3 DNA sequence: TGCGCCAGCAGCGAACTTCGGGGACGACAAGAGACCCAGTACTTC.

The chain has TRBV20-1 and TRBJ2-7; 12 bases are shared with TRBD2. Trimming removed 6 bases from V and 2 bases from J; junction bases left unmatched: 5. CDR1 and CDR2 from the germline V gene are DFQATT and SNEGSKA (reference sequence). This CDR3 region has 14 residues. The CDR3 DNA reads TGCAGTGCCGCCGGACTAGCGGGGACCTACGAGCAGTACTTC. This codes for CSAAGLAGTYEQYF.

The chain uses TRBV24-1 and TRBJ2-3; D is undetermined. This CDR3 region has 14 residues. V was clipped by 10 bases and J by 1 base, with 14 bases between them. Germline-derived CDR1 and CDR2 are KGHDR and SFDVKD. This chain's CDR3 is CATTGPGRTDTQYF. CDR3 bases: TGTGCCACAACCGGGCCCGGGCGCACAGATACGCAGTATTTT.

The gene calls are TRBV15 and TRBJ2-5, with 13 bases identical to TRBD2. The V and J ends lost 1 base and 5 bases, in that order; junction bases with no gene match: 1. CDR1 is LNHNV and CDR2 is YYDKDF in the germline V gene (reference sequence). This CDR3 has 15 residues. The CDR3 sequence is CATSRGTSGSETQYF. The CDR3 DNA reads TGTGCCACCAGCAGAGGGACTAGCGGGAGTGAGACCCAGTACTTC.

The DNA of the CDR3 is TGCAGTGCCCTCGGACAGCGCACAGATACGCAGTATTTT. Protein sequence: CSALGQRTDTQYF. J is TRBJ2-3 and V is TRBV20-1, with D possibly being TRBD1 (6 bases). V lost 6 bases to trimming and J lost 1 base, with 11 bases between them. CDR3 size: 13 residues. The V gene's germline CDR1 is DFQATT and CDR2 SNEGSKA (reference sequence).